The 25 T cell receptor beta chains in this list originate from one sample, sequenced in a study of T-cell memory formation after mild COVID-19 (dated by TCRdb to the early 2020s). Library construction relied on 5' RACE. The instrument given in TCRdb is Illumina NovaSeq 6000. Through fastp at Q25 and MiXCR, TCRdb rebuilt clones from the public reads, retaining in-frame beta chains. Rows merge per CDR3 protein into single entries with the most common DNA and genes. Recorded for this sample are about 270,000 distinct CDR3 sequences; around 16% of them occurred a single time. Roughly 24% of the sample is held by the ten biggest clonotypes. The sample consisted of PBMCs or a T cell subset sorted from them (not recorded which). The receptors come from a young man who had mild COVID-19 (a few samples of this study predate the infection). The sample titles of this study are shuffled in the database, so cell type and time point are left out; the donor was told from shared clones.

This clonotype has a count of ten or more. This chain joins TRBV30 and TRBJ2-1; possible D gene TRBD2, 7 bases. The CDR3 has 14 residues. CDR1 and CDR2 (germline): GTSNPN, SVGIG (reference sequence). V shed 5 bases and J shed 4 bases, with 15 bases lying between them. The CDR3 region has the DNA TGTGCCTGGGAGAGGGGGGGGCCTTACAATGAGCAGTTCTTC. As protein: CAWERGGPYNEQFF.

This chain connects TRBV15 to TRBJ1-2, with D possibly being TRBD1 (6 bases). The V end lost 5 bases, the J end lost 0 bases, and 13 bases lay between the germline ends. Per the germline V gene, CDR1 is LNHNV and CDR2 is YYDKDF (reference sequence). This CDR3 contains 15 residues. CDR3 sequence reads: CATSSHRAPNYGYTF. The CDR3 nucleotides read TGTGCCACCAGCTCCCACAGGGCTCCTAACTATGGCTACACCTTC.

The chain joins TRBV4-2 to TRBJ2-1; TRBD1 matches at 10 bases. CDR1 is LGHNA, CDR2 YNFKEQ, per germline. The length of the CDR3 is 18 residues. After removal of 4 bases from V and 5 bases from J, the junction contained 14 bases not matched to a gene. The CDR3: CASSRPLGGQGVNNEQFF. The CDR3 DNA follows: TGTGCCAGCAGCCGCCCACTGGGCGGACAGGGGGTGAACAATGAGCAGTTCTTC.

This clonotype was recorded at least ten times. In DNA form, the CDR3 reads TGCGCCAGCAGCTTGGCCGTCTCGACAGATACGCAGTATTTT. Its protein product is CASSLAVSTDTQYF. V gene TRBV5-1 combines with J gene TRBJ2-3; D uncertain. The CDR3 extends over 14 amino acids. The ends were cut back, 0 bases at V and 3 bases at J, with 8 bases in the middle. Germline loops: CDR1 SGHRS, CDR2 YFSETQ.

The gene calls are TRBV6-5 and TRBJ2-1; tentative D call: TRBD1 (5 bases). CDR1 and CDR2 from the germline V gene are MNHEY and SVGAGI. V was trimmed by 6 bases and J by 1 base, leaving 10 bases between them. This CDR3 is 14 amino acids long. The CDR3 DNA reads TGTGCCAGCAGCCGCAGGGAATCCTACAATGAGCAGTTCTTC. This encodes CASSRRESYNEQFF.

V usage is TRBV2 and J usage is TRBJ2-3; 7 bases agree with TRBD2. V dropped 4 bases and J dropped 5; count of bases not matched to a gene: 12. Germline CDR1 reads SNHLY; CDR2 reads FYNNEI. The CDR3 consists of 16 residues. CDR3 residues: CASSVGLGLVKDTQYF. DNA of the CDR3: TGTGCCAGCAGTGTTGGTCTAGGACTAGTCAAAGATACGCAGTATTTT.

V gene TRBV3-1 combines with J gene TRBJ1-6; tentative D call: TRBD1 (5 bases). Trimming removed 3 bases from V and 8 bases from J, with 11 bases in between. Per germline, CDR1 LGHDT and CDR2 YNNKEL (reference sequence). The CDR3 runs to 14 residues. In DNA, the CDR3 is TGTGCCAGCAGCCAGGTCAGGGAAGATTCACCCCTCCACTTT. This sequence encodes CASSQVREDSPLHF. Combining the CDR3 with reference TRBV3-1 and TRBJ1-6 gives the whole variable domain DTAVSQTPKYLVTQMGNDKSIKCEQNLGHDTMYWYKQDSKKFLKIMFSYNNKELIINETVPNRFSPKSPDKAHLNLHINSLELGDSAVYFCASSQVREDSPLHFGNGTRLTVT.

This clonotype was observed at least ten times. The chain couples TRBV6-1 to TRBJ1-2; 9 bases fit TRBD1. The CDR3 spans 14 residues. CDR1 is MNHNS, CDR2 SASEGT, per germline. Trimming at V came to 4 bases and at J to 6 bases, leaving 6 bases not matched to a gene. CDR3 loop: CASSVLQGAHGYTF. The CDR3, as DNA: TGTGCCAGCAGTGTCTTACAGGGGGCCCATGGCTACACCTTC.

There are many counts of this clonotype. The CDR3 loop is CASSQSQGRYYEQYV. In nucleotides, the CDR3 is TGTGCCAGCAGCCAAAGCCAGGGGCGCTACTACGAGCAGTACGTC. J is TRBJ2-7 and V is TRBV7-9, with D possibly matching TRBD1 (6 bases). CDR1 is SEHNR, CDR2 FQNEAQ, per germline (reference sequence). The CDR3 is 15 residues long. V lost 5 bases to trimming and J lost 3 bases, with 17 bases between them.

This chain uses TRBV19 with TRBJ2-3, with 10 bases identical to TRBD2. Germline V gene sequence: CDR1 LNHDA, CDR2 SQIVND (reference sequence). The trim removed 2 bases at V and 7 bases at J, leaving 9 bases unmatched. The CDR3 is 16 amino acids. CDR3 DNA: TGTGCCAGTAGTATACAGCGGGGGGGCAAAGAGAATACGCAGTATTTT. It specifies CASSIQRGGKENTQYF. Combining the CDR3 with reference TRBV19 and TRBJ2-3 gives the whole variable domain DGGITQSPKYLFRKEGQNVTLSCEQNLNHDAMYWYRQDPGQGLRLIYYSQIVNDFQKGDIAEGYSVSREKKESFPLTVTSAQKNPTAFYLCASSIQRGGKENTQYFGPGTRLTVL.

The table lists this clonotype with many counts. CDR3 residues: CASSLGSEETQYF. The CDR3 coding sequence is TGCGCCAGCAGCTTGGGCTCAGAAGAGACCCAGTACTTC. The chain uses TRBV5-1 and TRBJ2-5; no firm D call. This CDR3 has 13 amino acids. The germline V gene encodes CDR1 SGHRS and CDR2 YFSETQ. V gave up 0 bases and J gave up 3 bases, with 6 bases separating them.

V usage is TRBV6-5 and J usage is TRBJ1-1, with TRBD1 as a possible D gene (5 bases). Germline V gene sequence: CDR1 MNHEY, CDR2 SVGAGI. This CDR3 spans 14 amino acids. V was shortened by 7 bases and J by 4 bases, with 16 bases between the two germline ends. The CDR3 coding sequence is TGTGCCAGCACCCCCTCCGGGGGAAGCACTGAAGCTTTCTTT. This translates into CASTPSGGSTEAFF.

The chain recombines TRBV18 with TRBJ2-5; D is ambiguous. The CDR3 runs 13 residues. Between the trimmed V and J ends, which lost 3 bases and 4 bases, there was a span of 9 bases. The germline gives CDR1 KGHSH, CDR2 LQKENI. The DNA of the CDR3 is TGTGCCAGCTCACCTTACTCGGGAGAGACCCAGTACTTC. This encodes CASSPYSGETQYF.

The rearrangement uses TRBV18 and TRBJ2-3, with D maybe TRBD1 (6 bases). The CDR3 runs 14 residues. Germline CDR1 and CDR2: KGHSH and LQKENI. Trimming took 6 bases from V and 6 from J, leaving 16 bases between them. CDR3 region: CASSPTQGGDTQYF. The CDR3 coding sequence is TGTGCCAGCTCTCCCACACAGGGCGGCGATACGCAGTATTTT. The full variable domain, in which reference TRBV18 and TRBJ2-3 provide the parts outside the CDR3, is NAGVMQNPRHLVRRRGQEARLRCSPMKGHSHVYWYRQLPEEGLKFMVYLQKENIIDESGMPKERFSAEFPKEGPSILRIQQVVRGDSAAYFCASSPTQGGDTQYFGPGTRLTVL.

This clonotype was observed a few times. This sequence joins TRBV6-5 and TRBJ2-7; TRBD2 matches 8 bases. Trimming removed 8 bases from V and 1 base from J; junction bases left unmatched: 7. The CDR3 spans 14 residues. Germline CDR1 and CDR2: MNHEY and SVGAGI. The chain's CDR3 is CASGRAGESYEQYF. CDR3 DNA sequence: TGTGCCAGCGGCCGAGCGGGGGAATCCTACGAGCAGTACTTC.

CDR3 in DNA: TGCAGTGCTAGGGGATGGGATAGCAATCAGCCCCAGCATTTT. This translates into CSARGWDSNQPQHF. This sequence joins TRBV20-1 and TRBJ1-5; D uncertain. Per the germline V gene, CDR1 is DFQATT and CDR2 is SNEGSKA (reference sequence). V was trimmed by 3 bases and J by 0 bases, leaving 9 bases between them. CDR3 length: 14 residues.

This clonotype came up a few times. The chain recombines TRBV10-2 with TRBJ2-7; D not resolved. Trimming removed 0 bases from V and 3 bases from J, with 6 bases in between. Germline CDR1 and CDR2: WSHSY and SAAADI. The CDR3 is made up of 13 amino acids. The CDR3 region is CASSESPHYEQYF. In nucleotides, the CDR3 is TGCGCCAGCAGTGAGTCTCCCCACTACGAGCAGTACTTC.

The chain's CDR3 is CSVEATDYEQYF. DNA of the CDR3: TGCAGCGTTGAGGCCACGGACTACGAGCAGTACTTC. This sequence joins TRBV29-1 and TRBJ2-7; D not resolved. This CDR3 is 12 amino acids long. With 3 bases removed from V and 3 bases from J, the gap between germline ends came to 9 bases. CDR1 and CDR2 from the germline V gene are SQVTM and ANQGSEA.

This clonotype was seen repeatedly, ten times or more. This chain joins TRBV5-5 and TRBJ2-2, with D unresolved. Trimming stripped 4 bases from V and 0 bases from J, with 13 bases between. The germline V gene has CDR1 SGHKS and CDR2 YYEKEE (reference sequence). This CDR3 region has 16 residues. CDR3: CASSPTSLANTGELFF. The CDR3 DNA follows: TGTGCCAGCAGCCCGACGAGCCTCGCGAACACCGGGGAGCTGTTTTTT.

CDR3 DNA: TGCGCCAGCAGCCGAACCGGGACAGGTACATCGGGGGAGCTGTTTTTT. Translating gives CASSRTGTGTSGELFF. This sequence joins TRBV5-1 and TRBJ2-2; 8 bases map to TRBD1. J gave up 8 bases and V 4 bases, and 13 bases lay outside the gene matches. CDR1 is SGHRS, CDR2 YFSETQ, per germline. The CDR3 runs to 16 residues.

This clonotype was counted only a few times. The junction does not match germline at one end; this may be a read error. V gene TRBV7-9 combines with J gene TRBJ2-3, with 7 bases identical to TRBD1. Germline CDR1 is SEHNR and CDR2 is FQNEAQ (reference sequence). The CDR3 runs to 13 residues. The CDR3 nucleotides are TGTGCCAGCAGCTTAGGTCGGGACAGTCCTCCCCATTTT. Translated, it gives CASSLGRDSPPHF. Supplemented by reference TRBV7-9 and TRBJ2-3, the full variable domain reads DTGVSQNPRHKITKRGQNVTFRCDPISEHNRLYWYRQTLGQGPEFLTYFQNEAQLEKSRLLSDRFSAERPKGSFSTLEIQRTEQGDSAMYLCASSLGRDSPPHFGPGTRLTVL.

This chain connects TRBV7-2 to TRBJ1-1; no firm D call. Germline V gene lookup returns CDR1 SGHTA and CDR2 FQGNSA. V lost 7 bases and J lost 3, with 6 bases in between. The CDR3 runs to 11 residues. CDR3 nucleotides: TGTGCCAGCATCCAGTACACTGAAGCTTTCTTT. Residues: CASIQYTEAFF.

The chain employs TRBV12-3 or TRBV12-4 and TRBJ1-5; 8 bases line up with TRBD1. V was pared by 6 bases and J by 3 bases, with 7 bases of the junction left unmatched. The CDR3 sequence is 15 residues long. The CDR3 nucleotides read TGTGCCAGCAGCCCACAGGGACAGGCCAATCAGCCCCAGCATTTT. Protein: CASSPQGQANQPQHF.

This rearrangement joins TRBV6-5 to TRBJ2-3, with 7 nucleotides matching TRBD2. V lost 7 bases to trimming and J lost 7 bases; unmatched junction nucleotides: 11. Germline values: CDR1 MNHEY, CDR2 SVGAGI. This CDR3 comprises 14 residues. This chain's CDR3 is CASKAGPTYNTQYF. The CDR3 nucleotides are TGTGCCAGCAAAGCGGGGCCGACCTATAATACGCAGTATTTT.

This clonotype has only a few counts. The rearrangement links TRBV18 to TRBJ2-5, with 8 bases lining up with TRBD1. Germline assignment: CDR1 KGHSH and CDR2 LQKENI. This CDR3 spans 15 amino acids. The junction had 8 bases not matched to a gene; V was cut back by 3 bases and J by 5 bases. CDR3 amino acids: CASSPFERTGETQYF. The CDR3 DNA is TGTGCCAGCTCACCCTTCGAAAGGACAGGGGAGACCCAGTACTTC.